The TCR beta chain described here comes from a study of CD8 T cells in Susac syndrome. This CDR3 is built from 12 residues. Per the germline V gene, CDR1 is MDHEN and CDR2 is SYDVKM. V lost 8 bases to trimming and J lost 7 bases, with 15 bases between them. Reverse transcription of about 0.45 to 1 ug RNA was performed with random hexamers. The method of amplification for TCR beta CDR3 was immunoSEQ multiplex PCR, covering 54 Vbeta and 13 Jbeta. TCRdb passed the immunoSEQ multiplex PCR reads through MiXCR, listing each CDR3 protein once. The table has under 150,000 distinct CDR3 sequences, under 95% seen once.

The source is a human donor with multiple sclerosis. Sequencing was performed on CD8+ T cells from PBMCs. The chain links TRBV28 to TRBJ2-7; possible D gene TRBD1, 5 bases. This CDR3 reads CASGYRFLEQYF. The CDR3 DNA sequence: TGTGCCAGCGGATACAGGTTTTTGGAGCAGTACTTC. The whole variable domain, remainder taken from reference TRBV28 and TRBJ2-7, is DVKVTQSSRYLVKRTGEKVFLECVQDMDHENMFWYRQDPGLGLRLIYFSYDVKMKEKGDIPEGYSVSREKKERFSLILESASTNQTSMYLCASGYRFLEQYFGPGTRLTVT.